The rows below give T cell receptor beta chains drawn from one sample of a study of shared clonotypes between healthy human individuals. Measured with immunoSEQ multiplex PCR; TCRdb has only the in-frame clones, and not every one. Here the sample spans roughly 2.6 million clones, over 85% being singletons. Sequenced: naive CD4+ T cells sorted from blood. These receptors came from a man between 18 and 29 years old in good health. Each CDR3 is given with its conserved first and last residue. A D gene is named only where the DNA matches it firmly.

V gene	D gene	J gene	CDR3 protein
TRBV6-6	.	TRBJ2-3	CASSYQGLSTDTQYF
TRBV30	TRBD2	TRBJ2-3	CAWASGNTDTQYF
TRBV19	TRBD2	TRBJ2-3	CASSPGGVTDTQYF
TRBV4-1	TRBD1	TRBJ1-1	CASRGNRGLSSTEAFF
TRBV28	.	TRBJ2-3	CASKGGSGTQYF
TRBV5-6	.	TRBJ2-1	CASSLHSILALYNEQFF
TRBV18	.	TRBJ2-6	CASSPSLTGANVLTF
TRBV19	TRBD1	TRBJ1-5	CASSIADRGIKGQPQHF
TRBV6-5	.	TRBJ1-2	CASSYDRANYGYTF
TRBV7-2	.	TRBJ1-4	CASSSPFPRTTNEKLFF
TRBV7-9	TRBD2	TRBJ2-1	CASSLLAGALNEQFF
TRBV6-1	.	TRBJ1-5	CASSEFVGGLYQPQHF
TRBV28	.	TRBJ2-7	CASGPPGTGANEQYF
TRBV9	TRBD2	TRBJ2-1	CASSAEGLAGGGIEQFF
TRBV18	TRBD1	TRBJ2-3	CASSSTGGPQYF
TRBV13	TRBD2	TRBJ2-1	CASSSLAGGSYNEQFF
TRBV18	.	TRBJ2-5	CASSPLSGRETQYF
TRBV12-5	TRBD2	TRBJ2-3	CASGLAPGQGRGGRTPDTQYF
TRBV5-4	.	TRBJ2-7	CASSFSSSYEQYF
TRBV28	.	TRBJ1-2	CASSPHPGQGGYGYTF
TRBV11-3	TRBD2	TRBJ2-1	CASSLDGTSGSNEQFF
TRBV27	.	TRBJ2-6	CASSSYSGANVLTF
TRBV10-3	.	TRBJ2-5	CAISPNQETQYF
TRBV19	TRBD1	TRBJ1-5	CASSTTGGGQPQHF
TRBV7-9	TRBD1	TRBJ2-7	CASSLGQGVGLGYEQYF
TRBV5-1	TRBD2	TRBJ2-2	CASSLPPSGANTGELFF
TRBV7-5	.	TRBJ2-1	CARLRSGEDEQFF
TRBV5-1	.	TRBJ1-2	CASSPAQEGYGYTF
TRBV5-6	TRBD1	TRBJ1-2	CASSPRTGASYGYTF
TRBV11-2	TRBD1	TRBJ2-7	CASSLKWDRFYEQYF
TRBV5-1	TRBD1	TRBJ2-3	CASSLEGQGFDTQYF
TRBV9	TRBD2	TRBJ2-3	CASSVGLASSTDTQYF
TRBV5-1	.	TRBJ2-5	CASRRGNQETQYF
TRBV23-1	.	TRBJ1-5	CASRPDSSNQPQHF
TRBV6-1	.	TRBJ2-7	CASRKTYEQYF
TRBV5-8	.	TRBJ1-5	CASSLPGAQPQHF
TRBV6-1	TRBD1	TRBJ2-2	CASSGAGGNTGELFF
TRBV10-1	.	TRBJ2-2	CASTRDIAVGELFF
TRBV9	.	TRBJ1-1	CASSVVGERGEAFF
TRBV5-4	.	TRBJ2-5	CASSGLPGVRETQYF
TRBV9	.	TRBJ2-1	CASSVGGGISYNEQFF
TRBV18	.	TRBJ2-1	CASSPPGARVSGEQFF
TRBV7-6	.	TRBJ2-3	CASSYRTAYTDTQYF
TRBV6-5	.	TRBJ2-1	CASSYSLAGFNEQFF
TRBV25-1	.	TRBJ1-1	CASRGPNSGKAFF
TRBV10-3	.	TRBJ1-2	CAISERTNYGYTF
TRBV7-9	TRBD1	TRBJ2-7	CASSLTGPQDEQYF
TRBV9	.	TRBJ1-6	CASSVDENRGSYNSPLHF